The 21 T cell receptor beta chains presented below share a single source sample, sequenced in a study of T-cell memory formation after mild COVID-19. A single record per CDR3 protein comes from TCRdb applying MiXCR to the 5' RACE reads. The data contain some 40,000 distinct CDR3 sequences, approximately 9.6% of them singletons. The sample comprised PBMCs or a T cell subset sorted from them (not recorded which). All receptors come from an adult woman who had mild COVID-19 (a few samples of this study predate the infection). Cell type and time point are not known.

This clonotype was counted many times. V usage is TRBV11-2 and J usage is TRBJ2-5; D might be TRBD2 (5 bases). The germline V and J ends were trimmed by 3 bases and 4 bases, with 12 bases remaining between them. The CDR3 extends over 14 amino acids. Germline CDR1 reads SGHAT; CDR2 reads FQNNGV. The CDR3 here is CASSFFTGSETQYF. The DNA for the CDR3 is TGTGCCAGCAGCTTTTTCACGGGGTCAGAGACCCAGTACTTC.

The chain combines TRBV2 with TRBJ1-3, with D uncertain. CDR3 length: 13 amino acids. The V and J ends lost 5 bases and 9 bases respectively, with 14 bases between them. CDR1 is SNHLY and CDR2 is FYNNEI in the germline V gene. The CDR3 region has the DNA TGTGCCAGCAGTACGATGGGCTACGGCACCATATATTTT. This gives the protein CASSTMGYGTIYF.

V and J are TRBV21-1 and TRBJ2-4; TRBD1, the D gene given by the table, was not confirmed from the DNA. TRBV21-1 is designated a pseudogene. This CDR3 contains 13 residues. For the CDR3, the DNA is TGTGCCAGCGCCCGGGGTCGGGGAAACATTCAGTACTTC. It translates to CASARGRGNIQYF.

The gene calls are TRBV7-2 and TRBJ1-4, with D perhaps TRBD1 (5 bases). Germline assignment: CDR1 SGHTA and CDR2 FQGNSA. Trimming stripped 5 bases from V and 10 bases from J, with 17 bases between. The CDR3 totals 14 residues. The CDR3 loop is CASSPGQGFGKLFF. Here the CDR3 DNA reads TGTGCCAGCAGCCCAGGGCAGGGATTTGGAAAACTGTTTTTT.

The chain combines TRBV5-6 with TRBJ1-5; D is possibly TRBD1 (5 bases). Germline V gene lookup returns CDR1 SGHDT and CDR2 YYEEEE. This CDR3 spans 13 amino acids. The V and J ends lost 4 bases and 6 bases respectively, with 11 bases between them. The DNA of the CDR3 is TGTGCCAGCAGCCCAGGGAGGATTCAGCCCCAGCATTTT. Amino acids: CASSPGRIQPQHF. The variable domain in full, completed from reference TRBV5-6 and TRBJ1-5, reads DAGVTQSPTHLIKTRGQQVTLRCSPKSGHDTVSWYQQALGQGPQFIFQYYEEEERQRGNFPDRFSGHQFPNYSSELNVNALLLGDSALYLCASSPGRIQPQHFGDGTRLSIL.

Ten or more counts support this clonotype. The rearrangement uses TRBV4-3 and TRBJ2-1, with no clear D. The V gene lost 0 bases and the J gene lost 0 bases, with 12 bases spanning the gap. The CDR3 consists of 17 residues. Germline values: CDR1 LGHNA, CDR2 YSLEER. The CDR3 DNA is TGCGCCAGCAGCCAAGACGCCTCCAAGAGCTCCTACAATGAGCAGTTCTTC. Its protein is CASSQDASKSSYNEQFF.

This clonotype was detected many times. This chain connects TRBV7-9 to TRBJ2-2, with D uncertain. The CDR3 runs 11 residues. V was cut by 6 bases and J by 6 bases, with 5 bases left in between. CDR1 and CDR2 from the germline V gene are SEHNR and FQNEAQ (reference sequence). The CDR3 sequence is CASSISGELFF. The CDR3 DNA sequence: TGTGCCAGCAGTATATCCGGGGAGCTGTTTTTT.

V usage is TRBV5-5 and J usage is TRBJ2-1; 12 bases match TRBD2. V shed 3 bases, J shed 5 bases, and the junction held 3 bases outside the gene matches. The CDR3 totals 15 residues. Germline CDR1 is SGHKS and CDR2 is YYEKEE (reference sequence). The CDR3 loop is CASSWWTSGNNEQFF. In DNA form, the CDR3 reads TGTGCCAGCAGCTGGTGGACTAGCGGGAACAATGAGCAGTTCTTC.

There are a few counts of this clonotype. The DNA of the CDR3 is TGTGCCAGCAGTGCAGGGCCCGACGTTTGGTCCGGGGAGCTGTTTTTT. It yields the protein CASSAGPDVWSGELFF. The V call is TRBV25-1, the J call TRBJ2-2; possible D gene TRBD1, 5 bases. The V end lost 4 bases, the J end lost 6 bases, and 18 bases lay between the germline ends. The germline gives CDR1 MGHDK, CDR2 SYGVNS. This CDR3 has 16 amino acids.

This clonotype came up a few times. This chain links TRBV24-1 with TRBJ1-5; tentatively, D is TRBD1 (5 bases). V was shortened by 9 bases and J by 4 bases, with 12 bases between the two germline ends. Germline CDR1 and CDR2: KGHDR and SFDVKD. The CDR3 sequence is 13 residues long. Here the CDR3 reads CATGDGGNQPQHF. In nucleotides, the CDR3 is TGTGCCACCGGCGACGGGGGGAATCAGCCCCAGCATTTT.

This clonotype was observed a few times. V and J are TRBV2 and TRBJ2-6; D possibly uses TRBD1 or TRBD2 (5 bases each). The CDR3 totals 15 residues. The V gene's germline CDR1 is SNHLY and CDR2 FYNNEI. V lost 4 bases and J 7 bases, leaving 14 bases between the germline ends. In DNA form, the CDR3 reads TGTGCCAGCAGTGTTCTGGGGGAAAACGCCAACGTCCTGACTTTC. Protein product: CASSVLGENANVLTF.

The chain links TRBV7-8 to TRBJ2-1, with D possibly TRBD2 on 5 matching bases. Deletions cut 2 bases from V and 2 bases from J, with 22 bases between. Germline V gene data show CDR1 as SGHVS and CDR2 as FQNEAQ. This CDR3 comprises 19 residues. The CDR3 loop reads CASSLFIIPPGGTYNEQFF. In DNA form, the CDR3 reads TGTGCCAGCAGCTTATTTATCATCCCACCAGGAGGAACCTACAATGAGCAGTTCTTC.

This clonotype was found a few times. The chain couples TRBV20-1 to TRBJ2-2; 8 nucleotides align to TRBD1. The CDR3 runs 15 residues. The germline gives CDR1 DFQATT, CDR2 SNEGSKA (reference sequence). J gave up 1 base and V 2 bases, and 3 bases lay outside the gene matches. The CDR3 sequence: CSARQGARNTGELFF. CDR3 nucleotide sequence: TGCAGTGCTAGACAGGGGGCCAGGAACACCGGGGAGCTGTTTTTT.

V is TRBV20-1 and J is TRBJ1-1; D gene uncertain. The germline gives CDR1 DFQATT, CDR2 SNEGSKA (reference sequence). V dropped 0 bases and J dropped 1 base, with 12 bases sitting between them. The length of the CDR3 is 15 residues. The CDR3 DNA is TGCAGTGCTAGAGACCCTATAAAGGGGAACACTGAAGCTTTCTTT. Its translation is CSARDPIKGNTEAFF.

In its sample, this clonotype was seen many times. The chain is built from TRBV11-2 and TRBJ2-7; no firm D call. The V gene's germline CDR1 is SGHAT and CDR2 FQNNGV. This CDR3 is 12 amino acids long. Trimming took 0 bases from V and 3 from J, leaving 3 bases between them. The CDR3 bases are TGTGCCAGCAGCTTAGAAAACTACGAGCAGTACTTC. Translation gives CASSLENYEQYF.

This clonotype came up a few times. The V and J genes are TRBV5-1 and TRBJ1-2; TRBD1 matches at 7 bases. Germline-derived CDR1 and CDR2 are SGHRS and YFSETQ. This CDR3 is 13 amino acids long. Losses at the gene ends were 3 bases for V and 3 bases for J; bases not matched to a gene: 2. CDR3: CASSSGQHYGYTF. The CDR3 DNA reads TGCGCCAGCAGCTCGGGACAGCACTATGGCTACACCTTC.

There are a few counts of this clonotype. This chain links TRBV20-1 with TRBJ2-2; 11 bases line up with TRBD2. Germline assignment: CDR1 DFQATT and CDR2 SNEGSKA (reference sequence). The ends lost 0 bases at V and 6 bases at J; junction bases unmatched: 6. The CDR3 runs to 16 residues. The CDR3 DNA sequence: TGCAGTGCTAGAGATTCGACTAGCGGGGATTCCGGGGAGCTGTTTTTT. Translated, it gives CSARDSTSGDSGELFF.

The rearrangement links TRBV6-5 to TRBJ1-4; D perhaps matches TRBD1 (6 bases). Germline assignment: CDR1 MNHEY and CDR2 SVGAGI. V was shortened by 5 bases and J by 8 bases, with 18 bases between the two germline ends. This CDR3 has 15 residues. The CDR3 loop is CASSRTAPRVEKLFF. CDR3 DNA sequence: TGTGCCAGCAGTCGGACAGCACCTAGAGTAGAAAAACTGTTTTTT.

This clonotype has a count of ten or more. The V gene is TRBV7-7, the J gene TRBJ2-5; 7 bases are a match to TRBD1. Germline CDR1 reads SSHAT; CDR2 reads FNYEAQ (reference sequence). The CDR3 is 15 amino acids. The trim removed 4 bases at V and 5 bases at J, leaving 10 bases unmatched. CDR3 in DNA: TGTGCCAGCAGCTCCGGGACAGTAGGCGCGGAGACCCAGTACTTC. Translated: CASSSGTVGAETQYF.

The chain has TRBV5-8 and TRBJ2-1; no clear D. The CDR3 length is 12 residues. Germline V CDR1 and CDR2: SGHTS, YDEGEE. V shed 5 bases and J shed 6 bases, with 9 bases lying between them. The CDR3 coding sequence is TGTGCCAGCAGGGGTTGGGCCAATGAGCAGTTCTTC. It codes for CASRGWANEQFF.

This clonotype has more than one count but fewer than ten. The rearrangement links TRBV5-1 to TRBJ1-1; D gene unclear. Trimming removed 0 bases at V and 3 bases at J, with 6 bases between. From germline, CDR1 is SGHRS and CDR2 YFSETQ. The CDR3 is 13 residues long. Here the CDR3 reads CASSLGQDTEAFF. CDR3 nucleotide sequence: TGCGCCAGCAGCTTGGGGCAGGACACTGAAGCTTTCTTT.